This T cell receptor beta chain was profiled in a study of metastatic and nonmetastatic thyroid tumors. At the level of the study: A comparison of repertoires was made across blood and tumor or nodule tissue from malignant and benign thyroid patients.

Thyroid surgery took place with no prior treatment in any patient. Study-level findings and limits: Patients with malignant thyroid tumors reportedly had significantly higher TCR beta diversity than those with benign nodules, in blood and tumor.

This clone showed up many times. Its antigen is currently unknown. The CDR3 extends over 13 amino acids. V was pared by 5 bases and J by 1 base, with 11 bases between. CDR1 GTSNPN and CDR2 SVGIG come from the germline V gene (reference sequence). Original processing notes: A classifier for distant metastasis in papillary thyroid cancer was constructed using CDR3 differences observed across clinicopathological groups. TCRdb used MiXCR to call clones anew from the PCR reads. These V and J calls are TCRdb output, not the study's own analysis. The table includes 35,000 to 45,000 clones, around 10% detected once.

The sequencing input was blood. V is TRBV30 and J is TRBJ2-5; maybe TRBD1 (6 bases). The TCR was taken from a male donor with papillary thyroid cancer or a benign thyroid nodule (not recorded which). Some clones in this sample may be carry-over from other donors' samples. The CDR3 DNA reads as TGTGCCTGGGGGGTAGGGGGCCAAGAGACCCAGTACTTC. Its protein is CAWGVGGQETQYF. The whole variable domain, filled in from reference TRBV30 and TRBJ2-5, reads SQTIHQWPATLVQPVGSPLSLECTVEGTSNPNLYWYRQAAGRGLQLLFYSVGIGQISSEVPQNLSASRPQDRQFILSSKKLLLSDSGFYLCAWGVGGQETQYFGPGTRLLVL.